These 24 T cell receptor beta chains share one sample of origin, sequenced in a study of response to subunit inactivated influenza vaccine. TCRdb re-analysed the RT-PCR reads in MiXCR, keeping a single row per CDR3 protein. The sample lists about half a million distinct CDR3 sequences; 25% were seen once. Sequencing was performed on CD4+ T cells sorted from PBMCs, taken 4 to 6 days after vaccination. The source is a man aged 45 to 65 who received an inactivated influenza vaccine.

This clonotype was counted many times. The V and J genes are TRBV20-1 and TRBJ1-4; the match to TRBD1 covers 7 bases. This CDR3 is built from 14 residues. J lost 8 bases, V lost 4 bases, and 10 bases had no gene match. Per the germline V gene, CDR1 is DFQATT and CDR2 is SNEGSKA (reference sequence). CDR3 sequence (DNA): TGCAGTGCTAACCCGACAGGGTTTGAGGAAAAACTGTTTTTT. Protein sequence: CSANPTGFEEKLFF.

The chain combines TRBV6-1 with TRBJ1-6; D gene ambiguous. Germline V gene lookup returns CDR1 MNHNS and CDR2 SASEGT. This CDR3 is 11 amino acids long. Trimming removed 10 bases from V and 5 bases from J, with 6 bases in between. The CDR3 DNA follows: TGTGCCACACACAATAATTCACCCCTCCACTTT. This translates into CATHNNSPLHF.

The CDR3 loop reads CASSLGDGYYEQYF. CDR3 nucleotides: TGTGCCAGCAGCTTGGGAGATGGATACTACGAGCAGTACTTC. V gene TRBV5-6 combines with J gene TRBJ2-7; D ambiguous. Germline lookup yields CDR1 SGHDT and CDR2 YYEEEE. V was trimmed by 0 bases and J by 3 bases, leaving 10 bases between them. The CDR3 is 14 residues long. Looking up the rest from reference TRBV5-6 and TRBJ2-7 gives the full variable domain: DAGVTQSPTHLIKTRGQQVTLRCSPKSGHDTVSWYQQALGQGPQFIFQYYEEEERQRGNFPDRFSGHQFPNYSSELNVNALLLGDSALYLCASSLGDGYYEQYFGPGTRLTVT.

This clonotype was counted between two and nine times. The V call is TRBV5-1, the J call TRBJ2-3; possible D gene TRBD1, 5 bases. This CDR3 has 15 residues. Germline V gene sequence: CDR1 SGHRS, CDR2 YFSETQ. V lost 4 bases and J lost 4, with 16 bases in between. CDR3 loop: CASSPPRQGSDTQYF. The CDR3 DNA follows: TGCGCCAGCAGCCCGCCCCGGCAGGGCTCAGATACGCAGTATTTT.

The chain joins TRBV11-3 to TRBJ2-2; D is ambiguous. The V and J ends lost 5 bases and 0 bases respectively, with 7 bases between them. Germline V gene lookup returns CDR1 SGHNT and CDR2 YENEEA. This CDR3 is built from 14 residues. The CDR3 is CASSKATNTGELFF. DNA for the CDR3: TGTGCCAGCAGCAAAGCGACGAACACCGGGGAGCTGTTTTTT.

The V gene is TRBV20-1, the J gene TRBJ2-3; the match to TRBD2 covers 13 bases. The germline V gene has CDR1 DFQATT and CDR2 SNEGSKA (reference sequence). The CDR3 sequence is 15 residues long. With V trimmed by 4 bases and J by 4 bases, 5 bases remained unmatched. This chain's CDR3 is CSAMGLAGRADTQYF. CDR3 in DNA: TGCAGTGCTATGGGACTAGCGGGAAGGGCAGATACGCAGTATTTT.

V usage is TRBV6-5 and J usage is TRBJ2-1, with D perhaps matching TRBD1 (5 bases). Per germline, CDR1 MNHEY and CDR2 SVGAGI. Trimming took 7 bases from V and 9 from J, leaving 13 bases between them. CDR3 length: 12 amino acids. The CDR3 DNA sequence: TGTGCCAGCACCGAGACAGCCGGTGAGCAGTTCTTC. It is translated as CASTETAGEQFF.

The sample holds a few counts of this clonotype. The chain carries TRBV24-1 and TRBJ2-1, with TRBD1 as a possible D gene (6 bases). This CDR3 comprises 13 residues. Germline CDR1 reads KGHDR; CDR2 reads SFDVKD. Trimming stripped 4 bases from V and 7 bases from J, with 10 bases between. The CDR3 loop is CATSEPQGNEQFF. The DNA of the CDR3 is TGTGCCACCAGTGAGCCCCAGGGGAATGAGCAGTTCTTC.

The rearrangement joins TRBV3-1 to TRBJ1-6; the D is unclear. The V end was cut by 6 bases, the J end by 7 bases, with 10 bases between. The CDR3 contains 13 residues. Germline V gives CDR1 LGHDT, CDR2 YNNKEL (reference sequence). As DNA, the CDR3 is TGTGCCAGCAGTTGGGCAACCAATTCACCCCTCCACTTT. Translated, it gives CASSWATNSPLHF.

The count of this clonotype is one. The chain has TRBV20-1 and TRBJ2-5; 8 bases agree with TRBD2. This CDR3 has 15 residues. Losses at the gene ends were 5 bases for V and 5 bases for J; bases not matched to a gene: 13. Germline V CDR1 and CDR2: DFQATT, SNEGSKA (reference sequence). This CDR3 is CSAPVNGRVGETQYF. The CDR3 DNA reads as TGCAGTGCTCCCGTGAACGGGAGGGTCGGGGAGACCCAGTACTTC.

Only a few counts were recorded for this clonotype. V and J are TRBV12-3 or TRBV12-4 and TRBJ2-2; 9 bases are shared with TRBD1. The ends lost 4 bases at V and 3 bases at J; junction bases unmatched: 3. This CDR3 spans 15 amino acids. The CDR3 region has the DNA TGTGCCAGCAGTTCATGGGACAGGGACACCGGGGAGCTGTTTTTT. Its protein product is CASSSWDRDTGELFF.

In its sample, this clonotype was seen a few times. The chain recombines TRBV12-3 or TRBV12-4 with TRBJ2-3; possible D gene TRBD2, 5 bases. Trimming removed 3 bases at V and 1 base at J, with 17 bases between. This CDR3 has 17 residues. CDR3 amino acids: CASSFLLGSAGTDTQYF. The CDR3 coding sequence is TGTGCCAGCAGTTTCCTTTTGGGGAGTGCGGGCACAGATACGCAGTATTTT.

The rearrangement links TRBV5-1 to TRBJ2-7; 8 bases line up with TRBD1. V was clipped by 7 bases and J by 1 base; unmatched bases: 10. The length of the CDR3 is 15 residues. The germline V gene encodes CDR1 SGHRS and CDR2 YFSETQ. The CDR3 spells CASGPGQEESYEQYF. CDR3 nucleotides: TGCGCCAGCGGACCGGGACAGGAGGAGTCCTACGAGCAGTACTTC.

The chain employs TRBV18 and TRBJ2-7; D is tentatively TRBD1 or TRBD2 (5 bases each). The CDR3 runs to 13 residues. Deletions cut 8 bases from V and 4 bases from J, with 15 bases between. Germline CDR1 KGHSH, CDR2 LQKENI. Here the CDR3 DNA reads TGTGCCAGCGCAACCGGGACCCTTTACGAGCAGTACTTC. Protein product: CASATGTLYEQYF.

The chain links TRBV4-2 to TRBJ2-7, with D hard to call. The CDR3 loop spans 15 amino acids. V dropped 2 bases and J dropped 1 base, with 12 bases sitting between them. Germline lookup yields CDR1 LGHNA and CDR2 YNFKEQ. CDR3 protein: CASSQRPDGSYEQYF. The CDR3 DNA sequence: TGTGCCAGCAGCCAAAGACCCGACGGTTCCTACGAGCAGTACTTC.

This clonotype was observed a few times. The gene calls are TRBV29-1 and TRBJ2-7, with 8 bases fitting TRBD1. Germline V gene data show CDR1 as SQVTM and CDR2 as ANQGSEA. Unmatched junction bases numbered 6, after V lost 4 bases and J lost 4 bases. The CDR3 totals 13 residues. The CDR3 sequence: CSVGAGGGYEQYF. The CDR3 DNA is TGCAGCGTTGGGGCAGGGGGCGGTTACGAGCAGTACTTC.

The chain employs TRBV12-3 or TRBV12-4 and TRBJ1-2; TRBD1 matches 7 bases. The CDR3 runs to 14 residues. The V and J ends lost 7 bases and 4 bases, in that order; junction bases with no gene match: 9. CDR3 nucleotide sequence: TGTGCCAGCACGACAGGGAATCGCGTCTATGGCTACACCTTC. Its translation is CASTTGNRVYGYTF.

This sequence joins TRBV5-1 and TRBJ2-1, with TRBD1 identical over 8 bases. The germline gives CDR1 SGHRS, CDR2 YFSETQ. V lost 4 bases and J lost 5; bases outside the gene matches: 8. There are 15 residues in the CDR3. CDR3: CASSTDRGANNEQFF. The CDR3 nucleotides read TGCGCCAGCAGCACCGACAGGGGAGCTAACAATGAGCAGTTCTTC. Looking up the rest from reference TRBV5-1 and TRBJ2-1 gives the full variable domain: KAGVTQTPRYLIKTRGQQVTLSCSPISGHRSVSWYQQTPGQGLQFLFEYFSETQRNKGNFPGRFSGRQFSNSRSEMNVSTLELGDSALYLCASSTDRGANNEQFFGPGTRLTVL.

V is TRBV21-1 and J is TRBJ1-2; TRBD1 is taken as the D call from the table, unchecked against the DNA. TRBV21-1 is a documented pseudogene. The CDR3 contains 15 residues. CDR3 DNA: TGTGCCAGCAGCAAAGTCCACAGGGATAACTATGGCTACACCTTC. This encodes CASSKVHRDNYGYTF.

The chain employs TRBV20-1 and TRBJ2-3; 7 bases line up with TRBD1. Germline V gene data show CDR1 as DFQATT and CDR2 as SNEGSKA (reference sequence). This CDR3 is 15 amino acids long. The trim removed 5 bases at V and 1 base at J, leaving 9 bases unmatched. Here the CDR3 reads CSAPRTGWGTDTQYF. CDR3 DNA sequence: TGCAGTGCTCCCCGGACAGGCTGGGGCACAGATACGCAGTATTTT.

This chain connects TRBV28 to TRBJ1-5; D is uncertain. Germline CDR1 reads MDHEN; CDR2 reads SYDVKM. The CDR3 spans 17 residues. V was shortened by 3 bases and J by 0 bases, with 15 bases between the two germline ends. CDR3 region: CASSFRPLIGSNQPQHF. CDR3 nucleotides: TGTGCCAGCAGTTTCCGTCCCCTAATCGGTAGCAATCAGCCCCAGCATTTT.

V and J are TRBV20-1 and TRBJ1-2; TRBD1 agrees at 8 bases. This CDR3 is 12 amino acids long. Germline V CDR1 and CDR2: DFQATT, SNEGSKA (reference sequence). V lost 5 bases to trimming and J lost 8 bases; unmatched junction nucleotides: 7. The CDR3 protein is CSASQGAGGYTF. The CDR3 DNA reads as TGCAGTGCTTCTCAGGGGGCAGGGGGCTACACCTTC.

This clonotype has just one count. V gene TRBV20-1 combines with J gene TRBJ2-5; 12 positions agree with TRBD1. Germline assignment: CDR1 DFQATT and CDR2 SNEGSKA (reference sequence). V lost 7 bases to trimming and J lost 5 bases; unmatched junction nucleotides: 8. The CDR3 totals 14 residues. Written as DNA, the CDR3 is TGCAGTGGAACGGGACAGGGGGCAACGGAGACCCAGTACTTC. This codes for CSGTGQGATETQYF.

This clonotype came up a few times. This chain's CDR3 is CASSSAPGHPYEQYF. DNA of the CDR3: TGTGCCAGCAGCTCAGCACCGGGACACCCCTACGAGCAGTACTTC. The chain uses TRBV11-2 and TRBJ2-7, with a possible D match to TRBD1 (6 bases). The CDR3 runs to 15 residues. V lost 4 bases to trimming and J lost 2 bases, with 15 bases between them. Germline V gene lookup returns CDR1 SGHAT and CDR2 FQNNGV.